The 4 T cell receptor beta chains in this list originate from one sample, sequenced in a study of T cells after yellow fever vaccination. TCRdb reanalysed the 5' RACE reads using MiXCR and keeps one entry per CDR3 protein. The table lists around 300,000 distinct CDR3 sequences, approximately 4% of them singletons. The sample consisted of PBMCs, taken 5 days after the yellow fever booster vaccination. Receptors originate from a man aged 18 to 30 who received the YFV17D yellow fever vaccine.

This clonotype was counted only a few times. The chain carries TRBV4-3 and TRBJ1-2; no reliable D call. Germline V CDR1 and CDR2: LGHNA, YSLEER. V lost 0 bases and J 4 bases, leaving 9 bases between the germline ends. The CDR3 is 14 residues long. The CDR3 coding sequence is TGCGCCAGCAGCCAAGATTCCGCAGGCTATGGCTACACCTTC. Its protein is CASSQDSAGYGYTF.

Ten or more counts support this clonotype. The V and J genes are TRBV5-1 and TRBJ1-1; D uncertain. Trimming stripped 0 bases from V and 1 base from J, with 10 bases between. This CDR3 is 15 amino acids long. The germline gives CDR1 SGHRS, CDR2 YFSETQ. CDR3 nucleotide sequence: TGCGCCAGCAGCTTGGGGGGATCTCGGAACACTGAAGCTTTCTTT. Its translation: CASSLGGSRNTEAFF.

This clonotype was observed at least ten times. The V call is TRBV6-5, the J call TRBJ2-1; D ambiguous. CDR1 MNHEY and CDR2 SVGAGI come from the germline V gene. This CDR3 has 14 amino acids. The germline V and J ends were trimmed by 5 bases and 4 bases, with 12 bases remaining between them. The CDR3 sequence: CASSPARPYNEQFF. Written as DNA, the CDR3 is TGTGCCAGCAGTCCAGCAAGACCGTACAATGAGCAGTTCTTC.

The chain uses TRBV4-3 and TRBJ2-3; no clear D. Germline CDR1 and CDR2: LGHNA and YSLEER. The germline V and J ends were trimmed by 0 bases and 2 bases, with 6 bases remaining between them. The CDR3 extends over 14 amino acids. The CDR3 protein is CASSQDANTDTQYF. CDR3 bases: TGCGCCAGCAGCCAAGACGCTAACACAGATACGCAGTATTTT.